This record covers a single TCR beta chain. Its target antigen remains unknown. No qualities accompany the bases; no much larger clone lies one base away. The cohort was made up of 500 to 850 healthy bone marrow donors. All cohort members were sampled while nominally healthy, although unrecorded immune exposures were likely present. The donor tested CMV seronegative and was one of the 352 seronegative cohort members. A peripheral blood sample was provided by each donor, and peripheral blood mononuclear cells were used for TCR beta sequencing. Genomic DNA extraction from the blood cell samples was performed with the Qiagen DNeasy Blood Extraction Kit. The library was prepared using the immunoSEQ multiplex PCR assay. A mixture of 60 forward primers for TCR Vbeta segments and 13 reverse primers for TCR Jbeta segments was used in the multiplex PCR. The CDR3 region of rearranged TCR beta genes was amplified from genomic DNA by a multiplex PCR assay. The amplified TCR beta libraries were sequenced on the Illumina HiSeq System as 87-base-pair reads. On the study's bioinformatics: In a later analysis, 70 million to 95 million unique TCR beta chains were counted across the approximately 640 repertoires, and approximately 11 million of these chains were shared by at least two donors. Raw reads were error-corrected and collapsed into unique sequences with a nearest-neighbor algorithm that merged closely related sequences to remove PCR and sequencing errors. V, D and J gene segments were assigned by aligning CDR3 sequences to IMGT reference sequences. For a sequence to be retained, at least a six-nucleotide match to both a V gene segment and a J gene segment was required. Rearrangements were classified as productive when the CDR3 lacked stop codons and remained in frame with V and J, and all other rearrangements were classified as non-productive. Following IMGT convention, CDR3 was defined as the stretch from the second conserved V-encoded cysteine up to the conserved J-encoded phenylalanine. The earlier analysis of some 540 of the donors excluded any sequence lacking an unambiguous match to a single V gene segment. In an earlier analysis of some 590 of the donors, a V segment was called functional when productive rearrangements were above 56.7%, and segregating when the standard deviation between donors exceeded 5%. A statistical classification framework was developed to diagnose cytomegalovirus status using the catalog of TCR beta chain sequences. In a later analysis, TCR nucleotide sequences were compared against IMGT/GENE-DB human TR gene sequences so that V and J genes could be assigned. A later analysis assigned CDR3 sequences and most-parsimonious VDJ recombination scenarios with the TCRdist pipeline. In a later analysis, each TCR beta chain was defined by its CDR3 amino acid sequence together with its V-gene family, and reads without a unique V-gene family were excluded. As a way to deal with suspected cross-contamination and a sequencing artifact, a later analysis dropped under 600 nucleotide sequences that were highly shared and had low generation probability. For each public chain, a later analysis derived a clonal expansion index from normalized ranks of inferred template counts within each repertoire. In a later analysis, generation probabilities were computed using a VDJ recombination model fitted to out-of-frame rearrangements, and the results were checked against IGoR. Hypergeometric tests were used in a later analysis to score TCR-TCR, TCR-HLA and TCR-CMV co-occurrence, with a repertoire-size bias correction applied to the TCR pairs. A later analysis estimated false discovery rates by permuting HLA or CMV assignments 20 times. In a later analysis, co-occurring TCRs were grouped using DBSCAN, and TCRdist sequence similarity was added for clustering within HLA-allele-positive subsets. Repertoires with fewer than 30,000 or more than 120,000 public chains were left out of co-occurrence clustering, as were about 5 repertoires with anomalous nucleotide sharing. In TCRdb, the immuneACCESS table is reduced to in-frame sequences with V and J assigned. These tables do not hold every clone; where another copy was compared, an unresolved V gene accounts for under half, and the others remain unexplained. That table supplies the V and J calls and clone size; D and trimming were determined from the DNA. The sample profile shows some 150,000 clones; roughly three quarters of them were found once. Of the sample, 1.5% to 2% falls within the top ten clones.

This entry comes from a study of cytomegalovirus exposure and HLA in healthy donors (dated 2017 in TCRdb). The study in broad terms: An earlier analysis of approximately 600 of the donors reported roughly 270 Gb of sequence data and roughly 110 million unique TCR beta sequences from 190 million or so T cells. Roughly 290 gigabases of sequencing data and roughly 81 million unique TCR sequences made up an early release that covered roughly 670 HLA-typed donors. Of the approximately 400 genotyped donors, roughly 76% were placed in the genetic ancestry cluster associated with self-reported Caucasian donors. The study aimed to test whether cataloging public T cell receptors could reveal signatures of past pathogen exposure. The study profiled the T cell repertoires of under 700 subjects by immunosequencing and related them to cytomegalovirus serostatus. In addition to the first cohort of 650 to 750 subjects, a separate validation cohort of approximately 130 different subjects was used. To predict cytomegalovirus infection status, the study brought together high-throughput TCR immunosequencing, statistical association of individual TCRs with disease status, and machine learning. A later analysis re-analyzed previously published TCR beta repertoires from several hundred donors and added high-resolution HLA genotyping to study TCR occurrence patterns. Rather than using new phenotypic data, the later analysis identified candidate immune exposures from TCR beta sequences and from how often those sequences occurred across donors. To decide whether each TCR beta V gene segment behaved as functional or pseudogenic, an earlier analysis of some 570 of the donors relied on high-throughput TCR beta sequencing. Donor age, sex, ethnicity and CMV serostatus were collected together with the repertoire data. Genome-wide SNP genotypes for about 65% of the 666 donors were used in a later genetic analysis, which treated that subset as a discovery cohort. All discovery cohort repertoires had been generated on a single sequencing platform. HLA typing covered class I and class II loci at four-digit resolution. The number of donors typed differed by locus, with 629-630 for A, B, C, DRB1 and DQB1, 522 for DQA1, 600 to 610 for DPA1, and 450 to 480 for DPB1. Because of strong linkage in the cohort, five DR-DQ haplotypes were treated as single units for association and clustering. Across some 400 genotyped donors of the cohort, an average of about 240,000 unique TCR beta nucleotide sequences per donor were sequenced, and roughly 20% of those sequences were non-productive.

The CDR3 sequence holds 12 residues, the cysteine and phenylalanine included. Only the CDR3 region is kept as DNA, spanning 36 bases read in frame from base 1. The germline V gene (reference sequence) yields SEHNR for CDR1 and FQNEAQ for CDR2. V was cut back by 10 bases and J by 0 bases, leaving a gap of 9 bases between them. The paper's findings and limits, for the study overall: For the cohort, immune exposure information was limited to CMV serostatus. Most CMV-associated TCR beta chains appeared to be HLA-restricted in a later analysis, and the HLA associations seemed to be driven largely by CMV exposure. The authors suggested that the approach could potentially be generalized to other disease states and immunological phenotypes. Some IMGT-functional V segments, including TRBV6-2 and TRBV6-3, could not be distinguished by the 87-base-pair reads and were therefore excluded. In a later genetic analysis, fewer N-insertions in productive TCRs were reported among donors in an Asian-associated ancestry cluster than the roughly 710-donor mean. In the study, some 160 TCR beta chains were listed as associated with cytomegalovirus. In this cohort, only TCR beta chains were sequenced, and detectable features were limited by the absence of alpha or paired-chain data. A cluster of highly shared sequence variants was judged likely to represent a technical artifact of the sequencing pipeline. The classifier was reported to diagnose cytomegalovirus status with high specificity and sensitivity in both the original cohort and the validation cohort. An earlier analysis of approximately 600 of the donors showed that most TCR beta V segments appeared in productive rearrangements either about 87% or about 30% of the time, which broadly matched IMGT annotations. The presence/absence analyses assumed that sequencing depth was roughly uniform across donors, and that assumption may not be true. Because HLA typing was unavailable for some donors at each locus, only the typed subset was used in association tests. Around 16 rarely observed V segments, including chromosome 9 orphons, were excluded from the earlier analysis of 550 to 700 of the donors because counts were too low. Specific HLA alleles were associated with 15,000 to 20,000 TCR beta sequences at a false discovery rate of 0.05 in a later analysis. A later genetic analysis associated a missense DCLRE1C variant with V-gene and J-gene trimming of TCR beta chains, and an independent cohort replicated the association. Correlated functional status among segregating V segments might be attributable to linkage disequilibrium, but an unknown experimental factor could not be ruled out. A later analysis found that TCR association rates varied across HLA loci, with DRB1 alleles showing the most associated TCRs and HLA-C alleles the fewest. While some public TCRs were present in many individuals, most TCR sequences turned up only very rarely across donors. In vitro tests confirmed that a few of the cytomegalovirus-associated TCR beta chains recognize cytomegalovirus antigens. A later analysis reported that several top co-occurrence clusters appeared linked to parvovirus B19, influenza, CMV and Epstein-Barr virus. Strong co-occurrence of HLA alleles, especially DR and DQ, made assigning TCR associations to individual alleles difficult. A further reported finding was that TCR beta sequences accurately predicted the HLA-A and HLA-B alleles for most subjects in the first cohort. A later analysis found that HLA-associated TCR beta chains were more clonally expanded and had lower generation probabilities than equally common non-associated chains.

This TCR came from a woman aged 25-40 years in good health and CMV-seronegative. The chain employs TRBV7-9 and TRBJ1-1; the D gene is possibly TRBD1, with 6 bases matching. Material for sequencing was PBMCs. In nucleotides, the sequence is TGTGCCACAGGGGTTATGAACACTGAAGCTTTCTTT. Its product reads: CATGVMNTEAFF.